This T cell receptor (beta chain) derives from a study of regulatory T cells in long-lasting Graves disease. Looking at the study overall: Over 5 years of antithyroid drugs with positive TSH receptor antibodies was taken to mean persistent Graves' disease.

Relying on iRepertoire HTBI primers and Arm-PCR of CDR3 regions, the team built TCR beta libraries. TCRdb reprocessed the multiplex PCR reads with MiXCR, giving one entry per CDR3 protein. The table records approximately 400,000 distinct CDR3 sequences, roughly a quarter of them present only once. Time point denoted: persistent/refractory GD, antithyroid drugs over 5 years with positive TRAb. RNA isolated from PBMCs was used to make the TCR library. Looked up from germline, CDR1 is KGHSH and CDR2 is LQKENI. V was pared by 0 bases and J by 12 bases, with 5 bases of the junction left unmatched. CDR3 length: 14 residues. This clonotype turned up a few times.

This chain links TRBV18 with TRBJ1-4, with 9 bases fitting TRBD1. The sequences come from peripheral blood mononuclear cells (PBMCs), collected when the disease was refractory, from a patient treated with antithyroid drugs. The receptor was derived from a female donor with Graves disease. CDR3 residues: CASSPPGTGKELFF. The CDR3 DNA is TGTGCCAGCTCACCACCAGGGACAGGGAAAGAACTGTTTTTT.